The rows below give T cell receptor beta chains drawn from one sample of a study. TCRdb passed the RT-PCR reads through MiXCR, listing each CDR3 protein once. The sample shows about 700,000 distinct CDR3 sequences, about 14% of them seen only once. Sequenced: memory CD4+ T cells from blood. These TCRs come from a female donor in good health, serving as a healthy control. Each CDR3 is given with its conserved first and last residue. Each record gives: V gene, J gene, D gene, clone size, CDR3 protein, CDR3 DNA. The D gene is left open where the match is weak. The size entry is marked missing in some rows and otherwise reads once, few, many or a size class.

TRBV5-1	TRBJ1-1	.	.	CASSLGGRSEAFF	TGCGCCAGCAGCTTGGGGGGGCGTAGTGAAGCTTTCTTT
TRBV24-1	TRBJ2-3	.	many	CAVEAGHTDTQYF	TGTGCCGTAGAAGCGGGACACACAGATACGCAGTATTTT
TRBV20-1	TRBJ2-1	.	many	CSAPIWGTYNEQFF	TGCAGTGCTCCCATTTGGGGTACCTACAATGAGCAGTTCTTC
TRBV10-3	TRBJ1-5	.	many	CAISEGPSNQPQHF	TGTGCCATCAGTGAGGGACCTAGCAATCAGCCCCAGCATTTT
TRBV5-1	TRBJ1-1	.	few	CASSLGTVESGTEAFF	TGCGCCAGCAGCTTGGGGACAGTAGAGAGTGGCACTGAAGCTTTCTTT
TRBV24-1	TRBJ2-3	.	.	CATSDGQISTDTQYF	TGTGCCACCAGTGACGGACAGATCTCCACAGATACGCAGTATTTT
TRBV5-1	TRBJ2-3	TRBD1	few	CASRPGQVTDTQYF	TGCGCCAGCAGACCGGGACAGGTCACAGATACGCAGTATTTT
TRBV6-5	TRBJ1-2	TRBD1	many	CASNGADRVANGYTF	TGTGCCAGCAATGGGGCCGACAGGGTAGCGAATGGCTACACCTTC
TRBV11-3	TRBJ2-2	.	.	CASSPGGDRATGELFF	TGTGCCAGCAGTCCCGGTGGAGACCGAGCCACCGGGGAGCTGTTTTTT
TRBV27	TRBJ2-7	TRBD1	.	CATSDLKTGGREQYF	TGTGCCACCAGTGATTTAAAGACAGGGGGCCGGGAGCAGTACTTC
TRBV7-9	TRBJ1-2	TRBD1	.	CASSPRGQGGYTF	TGTGCCAGCAGCCCTAGAGGACAGGGGGGCTACACCTTC
TRBV24-1	TRBJ1-1	.	few	CATGAAQEAFF	TGTGCCACCGGGGCTGCACAGGAGGCTTTCTTT
TRBV20-1	TRBJ2-3	TRBD2	.	CSVNLAGGADTQYF	TGCAGTGTCAACCTAGCGGGAGGAGCAGATACGCAGTATTTT
TRBV12-3/TRBV12-4	TRBJ1-3	.	.	CASSLDGNTMYF	TGTGCCAGCAGTTTAGATGGAAACACCATGTATTTT
TRBV7-2	TRBJ2-3	.	few	CASSPRDITDTQYF	TGTGCCAGCAGCCCTAGGGACATCACAGATACGCAGTATTTT
TRBV20-1	TRBJ2-7	.	.	CSARDRLGNDEQYF	TGCAGTGCTAGAGATAGGCTTGGTAACGACGAGCAGTACTTC
TRBV25-1	TRBJ2-1	.	once	CASAVQGKYDEQFF	TGTGCCAGCGCCGTACAGGGTAAATACGATGAGCAGTTCTTC
TRBV20-1	TRBJ2-3	.	few	CSARDQRELGQYF	TGCAGTGCTAGAGATCAGAGAGAACTTGGGCAGTATTTT
TRBV5-1	TRBJ2-7	TRBD1	many	CASRPDRVHEQYF	TGCGCCAGCAGACCGGACAGGGTACACGAGCAGTACTTC
TRBV9	TRBJ1-1	.	many	CASSVDRYTEAFF	TGTGCCAGCAGCGTAGACAGGTACACTGAAGCTTTCTTT
TRBV24-1	TRBJ2-3	.	.	CATSESTDTQYF	TGTGCCACCAGTGAGAGCACAGATACGCAGTATTTT
TRBV7-7	TRBJ2-5	.	many	CASTGRPGETQYF	TGTGCCAGCACCGGTCGCCCCGGAGAGACCCAGTACTTC
TRBV6-5	TRBJ2-3	.	many	CASRLGTSTDTQYF	TGTGCCAGCAGGTTAGGGACTAGCACAGATACGCAGTATTTT
TRBV7-8	TRBJ2-1	.	few	CASTFGGNRNEQFF	TGTGCCAGCACCTTCGGCGGGAATCGCAATGAGCAGTTCTTC
TRBV11-2	TRBJ2-5	.	.	CASSLEAAQETQYF	TGTGCCAGCAGCTTAGAGGCCGCGCAAGAGACCCAGTACTTC
TRBV28	TRBJ1-3	.	.	CASSFGGARNTIYF	TGTGCCAGCAGTTTCGGAGGGGCGAGAAACACCATATATTTT
TRBV3-1	TRBJ2-4	TRBD1	many	CASSQGDRGYIQYF	TGTGCCAGCAGCCAAGGGGACAGGGGATACATTCAGTACTTC
TRBV5-1	TRBJ2-3	.	.	CASSFQGLGTDTQYF	TGCGCCAGCAGCTTCCAAGGATTGGGCACAGATACGCAGTATTTT
TRBV20-1	TRBJ1-1	.	few	CSATDRWTEAFF	TGCAGTGCGACCGACAGATGGACTGAAGCTTTCTTT
TRBV30	TRBJ2-1	.	.	CAWGWGPLNEQFF	TGTGCCTGGGGGTGGGGACCCCTCAATGAGCAGTTCTTC
TRBV10-2	TRBJ1-1	.	few	CASSEGGNTEAFF	TGCGCCAGCAGTGAGGGGGGGAACACTGAAGCTTTCTTT
TRBV20-1	TRBJ1-1	.	many	CSASTLSQAFF	TGCAGTGCTAGCACACTATCCCAAGCTTTCTTT
TRBV5-1	TRBJ2-5	TRBD1	few	CASSRGQPQETQYF	TGCGCCAGCAGCCGGGGACAGCCCCAAGAGACCCAGTACTTC
TRBV20-1	TRBJ2-3	.	few	CSASLGPTDTQYF	TGCAGTGCTAGTTTAGGGCCCACAGATACGCAGTATTTT
TRBV12-5	TRBJ2-5	.	few	CASAQGFRQETQYF	TGTGCTAGTGCCCAGGGTTTTAGGCAAGAGACCCAGTACTTC
TRBV29-1	TRBJ2-7	.	.	CSVEPGNDYEQYF	TGCAGCGTTGAACCTGGAAATGACTACGAGCAGTACTTC
TRBV10-3	TRBJ1-1	.	.	CAISLGTDYTEAFF	TGTGCCATCAGCCTCGGGACGGATTACACTGAAGCTTTCTTT
TRBV5-1	TRBJ2-7	TRBD2	few	CASTPSSGRNYEQYF	TGCGCCAGCACGCCATCTAGCGGCAGAAACTACGAGCAGTACTTC
TRBV12-5	TRBJ1-1	.	.	CASGLEQGTEAFF	TGTGCTAGTGGTTTGGAGCAGGGCACTGAAGCTTTCTTT
TRBV30	TRBJ2-7	TRBD2	few	CAWSNWGLAGSRDGYEQYF	TGTGCCTGGAGTAATTGGGGACTAGCGGGGTCTAGGGATGGCTACGAGCAGTACTTC